Listed here are 12 T cell receptor beta chains from one sample, sequenced in a study of control samples from healthy donors and cancer patients. Assay: immunoSEQ multiplex PCR; the TCRdb copy retains only in-frame clones and omits some. The sample has about 140,000 clones, 90% to 95% seen once. The sample taken for sequencing was blood. The origin of the receptors is a man aged 40-49 years in good health.

The rearrangement uses TRBV27 and TRBJ2-1; maybe TRBD2 (6 bases). V was pared by 6 bases and J by 0 bases, with 12 bases between. The germline gives CDR1 MNHEY, CDR2 SMNVEV (reference sequence). This CDR3 region has 15 residues. The CDR3 reads CASSLEGLSYNEQFF. The CDR3 bases are TGTGCCAGCAGCTTAGAGGGACTCTCCTACAATGAGCAGTTCTTC.

V usage is TRBV12-3 or TRBV12-4 and J usage is TRBJ2-7; D gene uncertain. The CDR3 has 13 amino acids. The V end was cut by 7 bases, the J end by 7 bases, with 17 bases between. CDR3 residues: CASTRTGLGEQYF. The CDR3 nucleotides read TGTGCCAGCACCAGGACCGGGTTGGGGGAGCAGTACTTC.

As regards this clone: The junction departs from germline at one end; a sequencing error may be responsible. This specimen includes other DNA sequences encoding the same CDR3. V and J are TRBV5-1 and TRBJ1-3; a possible D gene is TRBD1 (5 bases). Germline lookup yields CDR1 SGHRS and CDR2 YFSETQ. CDR3 length: 14 residues. Written as DNA, the CDR3 is TGCGCCAGCAGTTTGGCGGGACGCGGAAACACCATATATTTT. This sequence encodes CASSLAGRGNTIYF.

This clone was counted a single time. The chain links TRBV3-1 (or the pseudogene TRBV3-2) to TRBJ2-5, with TRBD1 identical over 11 bases. This CDR3 is 17 amino acids long. CDR1 LGHDT and CDR2 YNNKEL come from the germline V gene (reference sequence). The trim removed 0 bases at V and 3 bases at J, leaving 6 bases unmatched. CDR3 residues: CASSQDRDRGGEETQYF. The CDR3 DNA reads as TGTGCCAGCAGCCAAGACCGGGACAGGGGGGGGGAAGAGACCCAGTACTTC.

The chain joins TRBV6-5 to TRBJ1-5; D possibly corresponds to TRBD1 (5 bases). Looked up from germline, CDR1 is MNHEY and CDR2 is SVGAGI. Trimming pared 10 bases from V and 3 bases from J, leaving 19 bases between. This CDR3 is 15 amino acids long. The CDR3 DNA reads as TGTGCCACCCAGATTTTGGGGGGGGTCAATCAGCCCCAGCATTTT. It is translated as CATQILGGVNQPQHF.

This clone was detected once. V and J are TRBV5-6 and TRBJ1-6; D not certain. This CDR3 is built from 16 residues. V lost 1 base and J lost 3, with 11 bases in between. The germline gives CDR1 SGHDT, CDR2 YYEEEE. CDR3 DNA: TGTGCCAGCAGCTTGCTTGAGGACCACTATAATTCACCCCTCCACTTT. This codes for CASSLLEDHYNSPLHF.

This clone was found a few times. The chain couples TRBV5-1 to TRBJ2-1; D gene unclear. V was clipped by 2 bases and J by 6 bases, with 6 bases between them. Germline V gene lookup returns CDR1 SGHRS and CDR2 YFSETQ. This CDR3 has 12 residues. The CDR3 sequence is CASSLQSNEQFF. For the CDR3, the DNA is TGCGCCAGCAGCTTACAAAGCAATGAGCAGTTCTTC.

The chain uses TRBV24-1 and TRBJ2-1; D is uncertain. Germline assignment: CDR1 KGHDR and CDR2 SFDVKD. The length of the CDR3 is 15 residues. Trimming took off 0 bases at V and 0 bases at J, with 5 bases between the two ends. CDR3 loop: CATSDLASSYNEQFF. Here the CDR3 DNA reads TGTGCCACCAGTGATTTGGCGAGCTCCTACAATGAGCAGTTCTTC.

The rearrangement joins TRBV3-1 (or the pseudogene TRBV3-2) to TRBJ2-7; D is unclear. Germline V gives CDR1 LGHDT, CDR2 YNNKEL (reference sequence). V was pared by 3 bases and J by 3 bases, with 12 bases between. The CDR3 length is 14 residues. This CDR3 is CASSQGTRLYEQYF. The DNA of the CDR3 is TGTGCCAGCAGCCAGGGAACAAGACTCTACGAGCAGTACTTC.

This chain uses TRBV9 with TRBJ1-2; 7 bases match TRBD1. Germline CDR1 reads SGDLS; CDR2 reads YYNGEE. CDR3 length: 15 amino acids. After removal of 3 bases from V and 4 bases from J, the junction contained 9 bases not matched to a gene. As DNA, the CDR3 is TGTGCCAGCAGCGCAGGGGGGGGCGCACCCTATGGCTACACCTTC. Translated, it gives CASSAGGGAPYGYTF.

This clone was seen just once. The genes are TRBV9 and TRBJ2-1, with 9 bases matching TRBD2. The V gene end was trimmed by 1 base and the J gene end by 6 bases; junction bases not matched to a gene: 11. Germline CDR1 reads SGDLS; CDR2 reads YYNGEE. This CDR3 comprises 17 residues. The CDR3 region is CASSVPPAAGGLNEQFF. Here the CDR3 DNA reads TGTGCCAGCAGCGTACCCCCCGCGGCGGGAGGGCTCAATGAGCAGTTCTTC.

Only a few counts were recorded for this clone. The chain uses TRBV7-9 and TRBJ1-1, with D unresolved. Germline V gene sequence: CDR1 SEHNR, CDR2 FQNEAQ (reference sequence). Trimming left V 3 bases short and J 6 bases short, with 2 bases between. CDR3 size: 10 residues. Here the CDR3 reads CASSFPEAFF. The CDR3 DNA is TGTGCCAGCAGCTTCCCTGAAGCTTTCTTT.